The TCR beta chain under discussion was sequenced for a study of technical replicates of blood from several donors. TCRdb's table, derived via immunoSEQ multiplex PCR, lists solely in-frame clones and lacks some. The sample carries over 85,000 clones, almost 97% recorded once. What was sequenced was T cells isolated from PBMCs. The sequence derives from a human donor in good health.

CDR3 sequence: CASSIVGVADTQYF. In DNA, the CDR3 is TGTGCCAGTAGTATAGTAGGAGTCGCAGATACGCAGTATTTT. This rearrangement joins TRBV19 to TRBJ2-3; no definite D call. CDR1 is LNHDA and CDR2 is SQIVND in the germline V gene (reference sequence). The germline V and J ends were trimmed by 1 base and 4 bases, with 9 bases remaining between them. This CDR3 spans 14 amino acids.